Presented here are 31 T cell receptor beta chains from one specimen sequenced in a study of blood T cell repertoires in COVID-19. The repertoire was sequenced with immunoSEQ multiplex PCR; TCRdb's copy has only in-frame clones and lacks some. This repertoire shows more than 250,000 clones, around 86% found once; its top ten account for 1%. The sample taken for sequencing was peripheral blood. The receptors were sampled from a man aged 50-59 years with active or convalescent COVID-19.

J is TRBJ2-7 and V is TRBV5-1, with a tentative D call TRBD1 (5 bases). Germline V gene lookup returns CDR1 SGHRS and CDR2 YFSETQ. V lost 3 bases and J 7 bases, leaving 11 bases between the germline ends. CDR3 length equals 12 residues. This chain's CDR3 is CASSWQGLEQYF. Here the CDR3 DNA reads TGCGCCAGCAGCTGGCAGGGCTTGGAGCAGTACTTC. Full variable domain (remainder filled in from reference TRBV5-1 and TRBJ2-7): KAGVTQTPRYLIKTRGQQVTLSCSPISGHRSVSWYQQTPGQGLQFLFEYFSETQRNKGNFPGRFSGRQFSNSRSEMNVSTLELGDSALYLCASSWQGLEQYFGPGTRLTVT.

The chain carries TRBV28 and TRBJ1-2; 9 bases are a match to TRBD1. Germline CDR1 MDHEN, CDR2 SYDVKM. The CDR3 length is 15 residues. The V and J ends lost 4 bases and 0 bases, in that order; junction bases with no gene match: 3. The CDR3 protein is CASSSGQGTNYGYTF. The CDR3 DNA is TGTGCCAGCAGTTCGGGACAGGGTACTAACTATGGCTACACCTTC.

The genes are TRBV30 and TRBJ1-6; 7 bases are a match to TRBD1. Germline CDR1 reads GTSNPN; CDR2 reads SVGIG (reference sequence). V lost 0 bases and J lost 3; bases outside the gene matches: 2. The length of the CDR3 is 15 residues. The CDR3 bases are TGTGCCTGGAGTGTAGGGACAGTCTATAATTCACCCCTCCACTTT. This codes for CAWSVGTVYNSPLHF.

The chain links TRBV5-1 to TRBJ1-4; D call uncertain. V shed 1 base and J shed 0 bases, with 10 bases lying between them. Germline CDR1 and CDR2: SGHRS and YFSETQ. This CDR3 has 16 amino acids. The CDR3: CASSLTGPTTNEKLFF. CDR3 nucleotides: TGCGCCAGCAGCTTGACGGGTCCCACAACTAATGAAAAACTGTTTTTT.

The chain joins TRBV18 to TRBJ1-5; no clear D gene. The V gene's germline CDR1 is KGHSH and CDR2 LQKENI. The CDR3 has 14 residues. Trimming pared 2 bases from V and 7 bases from J, leaving 12 bases between. CDR3 amino acids: CASSPEAGSQPQHF. The CDR3 DNA reads as TGTGCCAGCTCACCAGAGGCCGGGTCGCAGCCCCAGCATTTT.

The chain couples TRBV18 to TRBJ2-1, with D perhaps TRBD2 (6 bases). Germline V lookup: CDR1 KGHSH, CDR2 LQKENI. CDR3 length equals 13 residues. V was cut by 2 bases and J by 6 bases, with 8 bases left in between. CDR3: CASSPMGGNEQFF. Written as DNA, the CDR3 is TGTGCCAGCTCACCAATGGGGGGCAATGAGCAGTTCTTC.

The rearrangement joins TRBV7-9 to TRBJ2-3, with 9 bases that match TRBD2. There are 15 residues in the CDR3. Germline assignment: CDR1 SEHNR and CDR2 FQNEAQ (reference sequence). Trimming at V came to 10 bases and at J to 3 bases, leaving 11 bases not matched to a gene. CDR3 nucleotide sequence: TGTGCCACCCTTCCCAGGCGGGGGGGAACAGATACGCAGTATTTT. It translates to CATLPRRGGTDTQYF.

This sequence joins TRBV6-2 or TRBV6-3 and TRBJ2-7, with 8 bases lining up with TRBD1. The CDR3 contains 16 residues. V gave up 2 bases and J gave up 4 bases; unmatched junction bases: 10. CDR1 and CDR2 from the germline V gene are MNHEY and SVGEGT. CDR3 sequence: CASSYPRGTGSYEQYF. In DNA, the CDR3 is TGTGCCAGCAGTTACCCCCGAGGGACAGGATCGTACGAGCAGTACTTC.

With respect to this clone: Relative to the germline gene, one junction end is altered; a read error may explain this. The chain uses TRBV7-2 and TRBJ2-1; D is perhaps TRBD2 (6 bases). CDR1 SGHTA and CDR2 FQGNSA come from the germline V gene. CDR3 length: 15 amino acids. DNA for the CDR3: TGTGCCAGCAGCTTCTGGACTAACTCCCACAATGAGCAGTTCTTC. Translating it yields CASSFWTNSHNEQFF.

Concerning this clone: Other DNA sequences in this specimen translate into the identical CDR3. The chain employs TRBV7-2 and TRBJ1-2, with TRBD1 matching over 7 bases. Germline CDR1 reads SGHTA; CDR2 reads FQGNSA. After removal of 5 bases from V and 0 bases from J, the junction contained 3 bases not matched to a gene. The CDR3 loop spans 14 amino acids. CDR3 region: CASSLQGSNYGYTF. CDR3 nucleotides: TGTGCCAGCAGCCTACAGGGGTCTAACTATGGCTACACCTTC.

This chain connects TRBV18 to TRBJ1-1, with D tentatively TRBD1 (5 bases). Germline V lookup: CDR1 KGHSH, CDR2 LQKENI. Trimming pared 2 bases from V and 8 bases from J, leaving 12 bases between. The CDR3 has 13 residues. The CDR3 reads CASSPCQGFEAFF. The DNA of the CDR3 is TGTGCCAGCTCACCATGTCAGGGTTTCGAAGCTTTCTTT.

The rearrangement uses TRBV6-5 and TRBJ1-3; D remains unclear. Per germline, CDR1 MNHEY and CDR2 SVGAGI. Trimming left V 5 bases short and J 0 bases short, with 11 bases between. The length of the CDR3 is 15 residues. As DNA, the CDR3 is TGTGCCAGCAGTCTACGACTGCCCTCTGGAAACACCATATATTTT. Amino acid sequence: CASSLRLPSGNTIYF.

This chain connects TRBV7-8 to TRBJ1-2; D is possibly TRBD1 (5 bases). The CDR3 extends over 12 amino acids. The V end was cut by 3 bases, the J end by 8 bases, with 10 bases between. CDR1 and CDR2 (germline): SGHVS, FQNEAQ. In nucleotides, the CDR3 is TGTGCCAGCAGCTTTCAGGGTGGGGGCTACACCTTC. This codes for CASSFQGGGYTF.

The CDR3 protein is CASSLASALPFNEQFF. In nucleotides, the CDR3 is TGTGCCAGCAGCTTAGCTTCTGCACTACCTTTCAATGAGCAGTTCTTC. This chain connects TRBV11-2 to TRBJ2-1; D is unresolved. The CDR3 contains 16 residues. V lost 1 base, J lost 6 bases, and 16 bases lay in between. Germline V gene sequence: CDR1 SGHAT, CDR2 FQNNGV.

This clone has a single count. The V call is TRBV6-1, the J call TRBJ1-4; D ambiguous. The CDR3 is made up of 16 amino acids. Germline values: CDR1 MNHNS, CDR2 SASEGT. The V gene lost 4 bases and the J gene lost 2 bases, with 14 bases spanning the gap. For the CDR3, the DNA is TGTGCCAGCAGTGGCCCCCCGGGAGGCACTAATGAAAAACTGTTTTTT. Amino acid sequence: CASSGPPGGTNEKLFF.

This clone was observed a few times. The chain uses TRBV10-3 and TRBJ1-3; 7 positions match TRBD1. Germline values: CDR1 ENHRY, CDR2 SYGVKD. Losses at the gene ends were 10 bases for V and 5 bases for J; bases not matched to a gene: 8. CDR3 size: 13 residues. CDR3: CATREGARNTIYF. CDR3 in DNA: TGTGCCACTCGGGAGGGGGCTAGAAACACCATATATTTT.

The V gene is TRBV6-4, the J gene TRBJ1-1; D is perhaps TRBD1 (6 bases). This CDR3 is built from 17 residues. Germline assignment: CDR1 MRHNA and CDR2 SNTAGT. Trimming took off 8 bases at V and 1 base at J, with 23 bases between the two ends. The CDR3 DNA reads as TGTGCCAGCCCCCACCCGGGACACCCCACATGGAACACTGAAGCTTTCTTT. Its translation: CASPHPGHPTWNTEAFF.

CDR3 DNA: TGTGCCAGCAGTGACAGGACGAGTGGTGAAAAACTGTTTTTT. This sequence encodes CASSDRTSGEKLFF. The chain carries TRBV3-1 (or the pseudogene TRBV3-2) and TRBJ1-4; D is perhaps TRBD1 (6 bases). Trimming cost V 6 bases and J 7 bases, with 15 bases left between them. Per the germline V gene, CDR1 is LGHDT and CDR2 is YNNKEL (reference sequence). The CDR3 contains 14 residues.

This chain joins TRBV13 and TRBJ2-7; 8 bases are shared with TRBD1. The ends lost 8 bases at V and 7 bases at J; junction bases unmatched: 10. The CDR3 extends over 13 amino acids. Germline V gene lookup returns CDR1 PRHDT and CDR2 FYEKMQ (reference sequence). The CDR3 is CASGTRGPGEQYF. The CDR3 coding sequence is TGTGCCAGCGGTACCAGGGGGCCTGGGGAGCAGTACTTC.

A remark on this clone: This sample also contains other DNA sequences that code for the same CDR3. The genes are TRBV5-6 and TRBJ2-5; possible D gene TRBD2, 5 bases. Germline-derived CDR1 and CDR2 are SGHDT and YYEEEE. The CDR3 spans 15 residues. Trimming removed 5 bases at V and 2 bases at J, with 16 bases between. The CDR3 nucleotides are TGTGCCAGCAGTAGGGCGGGTGGGCTTCAAGAGACCCAGTACTTC. Amino acid sequence: CASSRAGGLQETQYF. Based on the CDR3 plus reference TRBV5-6 and TRBJ2-5, the full variable domain is DAGVTQSPTHLIKTRGQQVTLRCSPKSGHDTVSWYQQALGQGPQFIFQYYEEEERQRGNFPDRFSGHQFPNYSSELNVNALLLGDSALYLCASSRAGGLQETQYFGPGTRLLVL.

This clone was counted a single time. This sequence joins TRBV7-2 and TRBJ1-3, with 7 positions matching TRBD1. Germline CDR1 reads SGHTA; CDR2 reads FQGNSA. The CDR3 loop spans 16 amino acids. V was clipped by 1 base and J by 3 bases; unmatched bases: 6. The CDR3 spells CASSLVKGAGGNTIYF. DNA of the CDR3: TGTGCCAGCAGCTTAGTAAAGGGGGCGGGTGGAAACACCATATATTTT.

The chain employs TRBV7-8 and TRBJ2-7; TRBD1 is a possible D gene (6 bases). CDR3 length: 15 amino acids. Germline CDR1 is SGHVS and CDR2 is FQNEAQ. The V end was cut by 4 bases, the J end by 6 bases, with 19 bases between. CDR3 nucleotides: TGTGCCAGCAGCTGGACGGGACACGCGATCGGCGAGCAGTACTTC. Protein: CASSWTGHAIGEQYF.

A single count supports this clone. V and J are TRBV18 and TRBJ1-6; D is unclear. V lost 1 base, J lost 5 bases, and 15 bases lay in between. The CDR3 is made up of 17 amino acids. CDR1 KGHSH and CDR2 LQKENI come from the germline V gene. Here the CDR3 reads CASSPLAATTNNSPLHF. CDR3 sequence (DNA): TGTGCCAGCTCACCACTAGCAGCCACAACTAATAATTCACCCCTCCACTTT.

The CDR3 coding sequence is TGTGCCGCCGGCCCCCGGGGAGATGGTCAGCCCCAGCATTTT. This encodes CAAGPRGDGQPQHF. The chain couples TRBV27 to TRBJ1-5; D remains unclear. The CDR3 has 14 residues. CDR1 and CDR2 (germline): MNHEY, SMNVEV (reference sequence). V was cut by 11 bases and J by 6 bases, with 20 bases left in between.

This clone appeared a single time. Sequence at one end of the junction differs from germline and may be a read error. Different DNA sequences within this sample yield the same CDR3. V usage is TRBV10-3 and J usage is TRBJ2-6; D is possibly TRBD2 (7 bases). The CDR3 is 15 residues long. Germline CDR1 and CDR2: ENHRY and SYGVKD. CDR3 residues: CAISEGGAGANVLTF. DNA for the CDR3: TGTGCCATCAGTGAAGGGGGGGCTGGAGCCAACGTCCTGACTTTC.

The chain combines TRBV28 with TRBJ2-7, with TRBD2 matching over 11 bases. V lost 5 bases, J lost 2 bases, and 5 bases stayed unmatched. The CDR3 contains 15 residues. Germline loops: CDR1 MDHEN, CDR2 SYDVKM. This CDR3 reads CASSLLAGGTYEQYF. The CDR3 DNA reads as TGTGCCAGCAGTCTCCTAGCGGGAGGAACCTACGAGCAGTACTTC.

This sequence joins TRBV7-9 and TRBJ1-1; D remains unclear. In germline, CDR1 is SEHNR, CDR2 FQNEAQ (reference sequence). This CDR3 comprises 13 residues. Deletions cut 6 bases from V and 5 bases from J, with 13 bases between. DNA for the CDR3: TGTGCCAGCAGTCCAGCCCGGGTTACTGAAGCTTTCTTT. Translated: CASSPARVTEAFF.

The CDR3: CASSHLTSGNTDTQYF. Here the CDR3 DNA reads TGTGCCAGCTCACACCTAACTAGCGGGAACACAGATACGCAGTATTTT. The chain couples TRBV18 to TRBJ2-3; 10 nucleotides agree with TRBD2. The trim removed 4 bases at V and 2 bases at J, leaving 6 bases unmatched. CDR3 length equals 16 residues. CDR1 and CDR2 from the germline V gene are KGHSH and LQKENI.

The rearrangement joins TRBV6-5 to TRBJ1-2, with D perhaps TRBD1 (6 bases). The V and J ends lost 2 bases and 8 bases respectively, with 15 bases between them. The germline V gene has CDR1 MNHEY and CDR2 SVGAGI. This CDR3 has 14 amino acids. The CDR3 DNA is TGTGCCAGCAGTTACGCAGGGGAGCTGAGGGGCTACACCTTC. It encodes CASSYAGELRGYTF.

This clone was detected once. The V call is TRBV4-1, the J call TRBJ2-7; D may be TRBD2 (5 bases). V was cut by 3 bases and J by 1 base, with 19 bases left in between. Germline V gives CDR1 MGHRA, CDR2 YSYEKL. This CDR3 has 17 residues. The CDR3 nucleotides read TGCGCCAGCAGCCATGTAGGAGGTTCCTTAGATTCCTACGAGCAGTACTTC. Encoded protein: CASSHVGGSLDSYEQYF.

This clone appeared a single time. This chain uses TRBV28 with TRBJ2-1, with a weak D call TRBD2 (7 bases). V gave up 6 bases and J gave up 5 bases, with 17 bases separating them. The V gene's germline CDR1 is MDHEN and CDR2 SYDVKM. This CDR3 is 15 amino acids long. This CDR3 is CASSLGGRADNEQFF. Here the CDR3 DNA reads TGTGCCAGCAGCTTAGGGGGGAGGGCCGACAATGAGCAGTTCTTC.